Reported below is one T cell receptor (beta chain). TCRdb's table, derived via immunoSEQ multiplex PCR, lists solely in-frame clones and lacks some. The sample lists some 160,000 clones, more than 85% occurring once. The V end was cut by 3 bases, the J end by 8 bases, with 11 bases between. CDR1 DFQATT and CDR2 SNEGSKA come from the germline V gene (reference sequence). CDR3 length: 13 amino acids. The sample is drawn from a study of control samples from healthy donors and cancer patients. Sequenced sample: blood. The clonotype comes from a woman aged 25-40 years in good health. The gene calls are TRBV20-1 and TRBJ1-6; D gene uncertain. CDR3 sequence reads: CSASSRADSPLHF. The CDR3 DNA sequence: TGCAGTGCTAGTAGTAGGGCTGATTCACCCCTCCACTTT.